This TCR beta chain was identified in a study of CD8 T cells in ankylosing spondylitis (dated by TCRdb to the late 2010s). In the study overall: The study set out to find disease-linked TCR variants by profiling T cell receptor beta repertoires in ankylosing spondylitis patients and healthy donors. The full study cohort was made up of about 25 ankylosing spondylitis patients and 108 healthy donors. Peripheral blood was sampled, and synovial fluid was additionally collected from ankylosing spondylitis patients. Overall results and qualifications from the work: Some of the motif variants had been reported before in the synovial fluid and blood of reactive arthritis patients, a finding that suggests common disease-initiation mechanisms. In peripheral blood, the disease-linked clones were found at relatively low frequencies and had a CD8+ phenotype. Blood from ankylosing spondylitis patients appeared to be characterized by a TCR beta motif made up of 8 or 9 highly homologous amino acid variants. According to the report, matched synovial fluid samples from ankylosing spondylitis patients were significantly enriched for the disease-linked clones.

Synovial fluid samples and blood samples obtained from the same ankylosing spondylitis patients were matched. This clonotype was counted only a few times. The clone's antigen remains unknown. There are no base qualities to consult, and no much larger clone falls within one base. Instrument on record: Illumina HiSeq 2500. TCR beta libraries were prepared by quantitative 5'-RACE with molecular barcodes. In the original analysis: To identify disease-linked TCR variants, a new computational method was used, one built on a probabilistic model of VDJ rearrangement. TCRdb itself trimmed the public reads at Q25 with fastp, ran MiXCR and retained productive beta chains. Identical CDR3 proteins give one entry, which carries the most common genes and DNA. The V and J calls were not made by the authors but by TCRdb's processing. The sample data list around 35,000 distinct CDR3 sequences, and approximately 9.9% of these were observed just once. The top ten clones comprise around 20% of the sample.

V is cut by 2 bases and J by 4 bases, and the space between the germline ends is 15 bases. CDR1 and CDR2 were assigned from the germline V gene as SGHTA and FQGTGA. From the cysteine up to the phenylalanine, the CDR3 has a length of 16 residues. The sequence is cut down to CDR3 DNA, 48 bases in frame from base 1. Rearrangement joined TRBV7-3 to TRBJ2-1; the D segment could be TRBD2, given 6 matching bases. Sample: synovial fluid, either unsorted or a sorted T cell fraction (not recorded which). This clonotype originated in a male donor with ankylosing spondylitis. DNA sequence: TGTGCCAGCAGCTTATTTGCGGGAAGACCGTACAATGAGCAGTTCTTC. This gives the protein CASSLFAGRPYNEQFF.